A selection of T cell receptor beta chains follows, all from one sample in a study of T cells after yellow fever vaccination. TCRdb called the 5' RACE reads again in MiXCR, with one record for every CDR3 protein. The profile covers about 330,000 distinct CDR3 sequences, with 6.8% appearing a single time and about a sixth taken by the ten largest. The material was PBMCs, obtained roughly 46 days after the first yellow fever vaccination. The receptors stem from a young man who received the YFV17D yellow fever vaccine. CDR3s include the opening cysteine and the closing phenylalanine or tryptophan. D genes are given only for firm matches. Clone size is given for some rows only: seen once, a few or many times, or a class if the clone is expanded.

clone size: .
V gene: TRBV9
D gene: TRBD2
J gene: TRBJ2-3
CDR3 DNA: TGTGCCAGCAGCGTAGCTACGGGAGGATCCCAAGATACGCAGTATTTT
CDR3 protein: CASSVATGGSQDTQYF

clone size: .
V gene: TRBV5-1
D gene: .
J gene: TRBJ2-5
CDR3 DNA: TGCGCCAGCAGCTTGAGTTTTGAACTATCGACCCAGTACTTC
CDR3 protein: CASSLSFELSTQYF

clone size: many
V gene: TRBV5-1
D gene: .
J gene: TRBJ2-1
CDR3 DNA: TGCGCCAGCAGCTTGGAGGGGAGCTCCTACAATGAGCAGTTCTTC
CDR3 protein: CASSLEGSSYNEQFF

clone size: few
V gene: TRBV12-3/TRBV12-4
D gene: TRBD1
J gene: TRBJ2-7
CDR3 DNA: TGTGCCAGCAGATCGGGTACTTACAGGGGGCCCTCCGACGAGCAGTACTTC
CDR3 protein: CASRSGTYRGPSDEQYF

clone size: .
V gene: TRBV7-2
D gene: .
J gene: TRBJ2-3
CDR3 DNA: TGTGCCAGCAGCTTAGCGCTGGGGGGGGGCGGCACAGATACGCAGTATTTT
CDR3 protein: CASSLALGGGGTDTQYF

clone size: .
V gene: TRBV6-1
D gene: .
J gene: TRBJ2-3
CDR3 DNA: TGTGCCAGCAGGCAGGGTCCGTACACAGATACGCAGTATTTT
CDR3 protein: CASRQGPYTDTQYF

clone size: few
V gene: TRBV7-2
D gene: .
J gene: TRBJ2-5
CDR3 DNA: TGTGCCAGCGGCGAGGTGGAGACCCAGTACTTC
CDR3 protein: CASGEVETQYF

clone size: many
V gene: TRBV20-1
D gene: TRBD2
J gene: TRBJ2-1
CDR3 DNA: TGCAGTGCTAGGAAGCGGGGTCTCTACAATGAGCAGTTCTTC
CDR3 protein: CSARKRGLYNEQFF

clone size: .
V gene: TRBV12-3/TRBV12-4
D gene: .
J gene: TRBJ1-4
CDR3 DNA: TGTGCCAGCAGTTTTCGTCAGACTAATGAAAAACTGTTTTTT
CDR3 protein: CASSFRQTNEKLFF

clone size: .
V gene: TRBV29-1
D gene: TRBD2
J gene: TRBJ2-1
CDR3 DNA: TGCAGCGTTGTGTACGCTAGCGGGGACAATGAGCAGTTCTTC
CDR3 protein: CSVVYASGDNEQFF

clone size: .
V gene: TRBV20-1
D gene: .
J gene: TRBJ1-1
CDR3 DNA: TGCAGTGCTAGGGGGCCGGACACTGAAGCTTTCTTT
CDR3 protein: CSARGPDTEAFF

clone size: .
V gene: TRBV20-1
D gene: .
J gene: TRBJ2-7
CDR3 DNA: TGCAGTGCTAGAGATCCACGAAACTACGAGCAGTACTTC
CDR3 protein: CSARDPRNYEQYF

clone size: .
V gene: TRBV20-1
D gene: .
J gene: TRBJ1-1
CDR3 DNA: TGCAGTGCTAGACTCGGGGGGGTGAACACTGAAGCTTTCTTT
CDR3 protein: CSARLGGVNTEAFF

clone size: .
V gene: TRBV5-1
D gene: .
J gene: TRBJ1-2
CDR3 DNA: TGCGCCAGCAGCTACGCCGAGGGCACTAACTATGGCTACACCTTC
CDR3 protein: CASSYAEGTNYGYTF

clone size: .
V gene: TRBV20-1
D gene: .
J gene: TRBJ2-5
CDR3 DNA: TGCAGTGCTAGAGATCTTTTACTAGCTAAAGAGACCCAGTACTTC
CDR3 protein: CSARDLLLAKETQYF

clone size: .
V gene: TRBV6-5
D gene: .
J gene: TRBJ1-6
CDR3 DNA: TGTGCCAGCAGTTACTCGACGGTGGGGTCCTATAATTCACCCCTCCACTTT
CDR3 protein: CASSYSTVGSYNSPLHF

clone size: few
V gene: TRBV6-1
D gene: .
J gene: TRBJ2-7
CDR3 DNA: TGTGCCAGCAGGGGCACAGGGACCTACGAGCAGTACTTC
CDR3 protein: CASRGTGTYEQYF

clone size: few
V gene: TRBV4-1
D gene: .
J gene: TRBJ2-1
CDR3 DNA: TGCGCCAGCAGCCAAGAGAGCGGGTCCTACAATGAGCAGTTCTTC
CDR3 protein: CASSQESGSYNEQFF

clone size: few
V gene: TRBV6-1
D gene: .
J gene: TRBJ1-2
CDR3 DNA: TGTGCCAGCGTACCTATGCCGTCGGACTATGGCTACACCTTC
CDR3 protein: CASVPMPSDYGYTF

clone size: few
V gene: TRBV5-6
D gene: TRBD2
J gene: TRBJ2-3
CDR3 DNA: TGTGCCAGCAGTTCCCTAGCGGGGGCGGGGGATACGCAGTATTTT
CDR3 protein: CASSSLAGAGDTQYF

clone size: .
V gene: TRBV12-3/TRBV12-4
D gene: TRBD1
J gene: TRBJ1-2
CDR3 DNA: TGTGCCAGCAGCCAGGGACAGGGCGGCTATGGCTACACCTTC
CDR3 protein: CASSQGQGGYGYTF

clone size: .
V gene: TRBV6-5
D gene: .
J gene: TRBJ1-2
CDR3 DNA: TGTGCCAGCAGTTACTCAGGGGGAGATGGCTACACCTTC
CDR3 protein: CASSYSGGDGYTF

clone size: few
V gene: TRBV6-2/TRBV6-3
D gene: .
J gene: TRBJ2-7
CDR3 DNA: TGTGCCAGCAGTTACCCCTCACGGCTGGGGGTTTCCTACGAGCAGTACTTC
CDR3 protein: CASSYPSRLGVSYEQYF

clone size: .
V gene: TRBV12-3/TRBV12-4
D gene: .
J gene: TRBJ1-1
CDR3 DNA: TGTGCCAGCAGTTTAGTGGGGTCTGAAGCTTTCTTT
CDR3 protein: CASSLVGSEAFF

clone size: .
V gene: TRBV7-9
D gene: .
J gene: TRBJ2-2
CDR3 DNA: TGTGCCAGCAGCGACCGGACGGGAACCTTGGAGCTGTTTTTT
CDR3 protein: CASSDRTGTLELFF

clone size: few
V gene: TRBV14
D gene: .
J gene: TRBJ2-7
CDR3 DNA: TGTGCCAGCAGCCTTACGGGGGAGGTAACCTACGAGCAGTACTTC
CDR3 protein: CASSLTGEVTYEQYF

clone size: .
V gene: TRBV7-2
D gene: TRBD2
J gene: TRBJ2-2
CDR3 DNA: TGTGCCAGCAGCTCCCCGTCCGGACTAGCGGACACCGGGGAGCTGTTTTTT
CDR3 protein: CASSSPSGLADTGELFF

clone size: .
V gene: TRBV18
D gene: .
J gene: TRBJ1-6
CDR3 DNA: TGTGCCAGCTCAACAGGGCCAATTGATAATTCACCCCTCCACTTT
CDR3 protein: CASSTGPIDNSPLHF

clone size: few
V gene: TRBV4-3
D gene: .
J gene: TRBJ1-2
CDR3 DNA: TGCGCCAGCAGCCAAGACTCTCAGGGGATTAACTATGGCTACACCTTC
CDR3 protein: CASSQDSQGINYGYTF

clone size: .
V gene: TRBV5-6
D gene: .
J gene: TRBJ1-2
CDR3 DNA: TGTGCCAGCAGATACCGGGCCGGTATCTATGGCTACACCTTC
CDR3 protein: CASRYRAGIYGYTF

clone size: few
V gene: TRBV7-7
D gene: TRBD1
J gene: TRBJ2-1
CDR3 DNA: TGTGCCAGCAGCCCCTGGACAGGACGCTACAATGAGCAGTTCTTC
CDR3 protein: CASSPWTGRYNEQFF

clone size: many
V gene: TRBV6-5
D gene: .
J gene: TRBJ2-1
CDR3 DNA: TGTGCCAGCAGTTACGCCGAGATGTACAATGAGCAGTTCTTC
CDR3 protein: CASSYAEMYNEQFF

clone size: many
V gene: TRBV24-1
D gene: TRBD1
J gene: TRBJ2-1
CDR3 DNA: TGTGCCACCAGTGACCCACGACAGGGAAGCTACAATGAGCAGTTCTTC
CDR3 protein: CATSDPRQGSYNEQFF

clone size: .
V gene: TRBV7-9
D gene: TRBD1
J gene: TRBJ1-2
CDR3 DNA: TGTGCCAGCAGCTCAGGGGGTAGTTCCAACTATGGCTACACCTTC
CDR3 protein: CASSSGGSSNYGYTF

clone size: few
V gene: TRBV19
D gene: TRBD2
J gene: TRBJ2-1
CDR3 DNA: TGTGCCAGTACCATCACCGGGACTAGCGGGGGGGTCCCCTACAATGAGCAGTTCTTC
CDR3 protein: CASTITGTSGGVPYNEQFF

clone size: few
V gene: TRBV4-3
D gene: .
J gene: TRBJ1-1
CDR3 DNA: TGCGCCAGCAGCCAAGATAGGCAGGGGTACACTGAAGCTTTCTTT
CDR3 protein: CASSQDRQGYTEAFF

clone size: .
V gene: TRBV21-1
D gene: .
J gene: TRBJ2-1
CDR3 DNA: TGTGCCAGCAGCACCGGACAGGGCCCGCGAGCCCCGATTACCTACAATGAGCAGTTCTTC
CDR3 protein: CASSTGQGPRAPITYNEQFF

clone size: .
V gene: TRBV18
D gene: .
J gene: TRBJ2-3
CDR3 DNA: TGTGCCAGACGTGCATTGGGGTCCACAGATACGCAGTATTTT
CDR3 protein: CARRALGSTDTQYF

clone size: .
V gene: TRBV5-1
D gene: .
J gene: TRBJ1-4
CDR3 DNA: TGCGCCAGCAGCTTTCGTGAGGGCCCGGTCGAAAAACTGTTTTTT
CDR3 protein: CASSFREGPVEKLFF

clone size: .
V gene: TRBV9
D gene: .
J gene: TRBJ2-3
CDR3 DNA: TGTGCCAGCACCCTAGGAGGGGACCCAGATACGCAGTATTTT
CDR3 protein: CASTLGGDPDTQYF

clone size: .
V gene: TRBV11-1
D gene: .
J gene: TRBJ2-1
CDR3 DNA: TGTGCCACAATACCTCGTGGTATCGGTACCAGCTCCTACAATGAGCAGTTCTTC
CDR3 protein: CATIPRGIGTSSYNEQFF

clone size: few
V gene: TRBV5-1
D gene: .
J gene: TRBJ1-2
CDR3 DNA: TGCGCCAGCAGACCCTACGATACTAACTATGGCTACACCTTC
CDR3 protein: CASRPYDTNYGYTF

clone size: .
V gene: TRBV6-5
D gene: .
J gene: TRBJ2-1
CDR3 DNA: TGTGCCAGCAGGGGTTTCAATGAGCAGTTCTTC
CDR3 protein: CASRGFNEQFF

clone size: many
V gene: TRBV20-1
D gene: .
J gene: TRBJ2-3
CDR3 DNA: TGCAGTGCTAGAGACAGTTTAGATACGCAGTATTTT
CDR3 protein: CSARDSLDTQYF

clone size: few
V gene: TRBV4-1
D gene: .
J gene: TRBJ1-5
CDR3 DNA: TGCGCCAGCAGCCAAGTCCGAGAGGTTGGAAGCAATCAGCCCCAGCATTTT
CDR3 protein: CASSQVREVGSNQPQHF

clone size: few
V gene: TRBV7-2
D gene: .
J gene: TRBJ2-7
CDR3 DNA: TGTGCCAGCAGCTTAGCGTATGGGGTCTCCTACGAGCAGTACTTC
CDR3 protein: CASSLAYGVSYEQYF